The entry that follows covers one T cell receptor (beta chain) sequence. Its antigen is undetermined. Sequencing was performed with immunoSEQ multiplex PCR; in TCRdb, only in-frame clones are kept and a portion is missing. The repertoire holds over 75,000 clones, with around 86% as singletons. These data originate in a study of T cell responses to AZD1222 COVID-19 vaccine. The CDR3 is 12 amino acids. Between the trimmed V and J ends, which lost 6 bases and 6 bases, there was a span of 11 bases. Germline V gene data show CDR1 as SGHVS and CDR2 as FNYEAQ. Whole-study results and caveats: In all cases, repertoires were sampled only after the peak T cell response. Vaccination with two AZD1222 doses was followed by a rise in Spike-specific TCR breadth and depth. White British people made up most donors, females outnumbered males, and clonal diversity was possibly underestimated. A reported finding is that nearly half of spike-specific TCRs target unmutated variant regions.

This chain joins TRBV7-6 and TRBJ1-2; D gene ambiguous. The sequences come from peripheral blood, collected on day 0 of AZD1222 vaccination. This clonotype was obtained from an adult in good health. The DNA for the CDR3 is TGTGCCAGCAGTTCATACAGAGATGGCTACACCTTC. This codes for CASSSYRDGYTF.